One sample yielded the 30 T cell receptor beta chains listed below, sequenced in a study of control samples from healthy donors and cancer patients. The repertoire was sequenced with immunoSEQ multiplex PCR; TCRdb's copy has only in-frame clones and lacks some. This table has 130,000 to 150,000 clones, 93% appearing once. Input material: blood. These receptors came from a man aged 18 to 30 in good health.

A single count supports this clone. This rearrangement joins TRBV27 to TRBJ2-7, with unresolved D. This CDR3 has 11 amino acids. Per the germline V gene, CDR1 is MNHEY and CDR2 is SMNVEV (reference sequence). V lost 0 bases and J 6 bases, leaving 3 bases between the germline ends. The CDR3 sequence is CASSLSAEQYF. CDR3 nucleotide sequence: TGTGCCAGCAGTTTATCGGCCGAGCAGTACTTC.

This chain joins TRBV7-9 and TRBJ1-3, with 7 bases fitting TRBD1. V lost 8 bases, J lost 2 bases, and 6 bases stayed unmatched. The CDR3 loop spans 14 amino acids. Germline CDR1 and CDR2: SEHNR and FQNEAQ (reference sequence). The CDR3 DNA reads TGTGCCAGCCGAACCGGGACAGCTGGAAACACCATATATTTT. Its translation is CASRTGTAGNTIYF.

The rearrangement joins TRBV12-3 or TRBV12-4 to TRBJ2-5; no reliable D call. The CDR3 is 12 amino acids. Trimming cost V 2 bases and J 4 bases, with 5 bases left between them. Here the CDR3 DNA reads TGTGCCAGCAGTTTACTGCGAGAGACCCAGTACTTC. This encodes CASSLLRETQYF.

This chain uses TRBV19 with TRBJ1-5; weak D call: TRBD1 (5 bases). The CDR3 consists of 16 residues. V was clipped by 6 bases and J by 4 bases, with 19 bases between them. From germline, CDR1 is LNHDA and CDR2 SQIVND (reference sequence). The CDR3 DNA is TGTGCCAGTAGCCAGCGCCGGGACGGAAGAAATCAGCCCCAGCATTTT. Translated: CASSQRRDGRNQPQHF.

This chain links TRBV7-8 with TRBJ2-5; 9 positions agree with TRBD1. The CDR3 is 14 residues long. Germline values: CDR1 SGHVS, CDR2 FQNEAQ. With V trimmed by 6 bases and J by 7 bases, 9 bases remained unmatched. In DNA, the CDR3 is TGTGCCAGCAGATCGACAGGGGGATTTGGGACCCAGTACTTC. Residues: CASRSTGGFGTQYF.

This chain connects TRBV24-1 to TRBJ2-5; D is uncertain. V was cut by 6 bases and J by 5 bases, with 12 bases left in between. Germline lookup yields CDR1 KGHDR and CDR2 SFDVKD. The CDR3 length is 13 residues. CDR3 coding DNA: TGTGCCACCAGTACTCCGCGTGGGGAGACCCAGTACTTC. Translation: CATSTPRGETQYF.

The chain carries TRBV27 and TRBJ2-1, with D unclear. CDR3 length: 14 residues. V dropped 0 bases and J dropped 0 bases, with 3 bases sitting between them. Germline values: CDR1 MNHEY, CDR2 SMNVEV (reference sequence). CDR3 residues: CASSLSRSYNEQFF. The CDR3 DNA follows: TGTGCCAGCAGTTTATCGCGCTCCTACAATGAGCAGTTCTTC.

This clone has a single count. The CDR3 region is CASSLRGLTSYEQYF. The CDR3 coding sequence is TGTGCCAGCAGCTTGCGAGGACTTACCTCCTACGAGCAGTACTTC. V gene TRBV5-6 combines with J gene TRBJ2-7, with TRBD2 as a possible D gene (5 bases). Germline assignment: CDR1 SGHDT and CDR2 YYEEEE. The CDR3 has 15 amino acids. The ends were cut back, 1 base at V and 0 bases at J, with 11 bases in the middle.

Only one count was recorded for this clone. This chain uses TRBV19 with TRBJ1-1, with a weak D call TRBD1 (6 bases). The CDR3 length is 15 residues. The ends were cut back, 4 bases at V and 4 bases at J, with 16 bases in the middle. In germline, CDR1 is LNHDA, CDR2 SQIVND (reference sequence). The CDR3 protein is CASSTRRGLVTEAFF. In DNA form, the CDR3 reads TGTGCCAGTAGTACTCGCCGGGGGCTGGTCACTGAAGCTTTCTTT.

The gene calls are TRBV7-9 and TRBJ2-1; TRBD2 aligns across 12 bases. V lost 5 bases, J lost 9 bases, and 11 bases stayed unmatched. CDR3 size: 16 residues. Per the germline V gene, CDR1 is SEHNR and CDR2 is FQNEAQ (reference sequence). The CDR3 loop reads CASSLPGLAGVGEQFF. The CDR3 DNA reads as TGTGCCAGCAGCCTCCCGGGACTAGCGGGTGTTGGTGAGCAGTTCTTC.

The chain has TRBV27 and TRBJ1-5; D remains ambiguous. The CDR3 has 18 residues. The germline V and J ends were trimmed by 0 bases and 4 bases, with 19 bases remaining between them. The germline gives CDR1 MNHEY, CDR2 SMNVEV (reference sequence). The CDR3 loop reads CASSLSAPRFVQNQPQHF. In DNA form, the CDR3 reads TGTGCCAGCAGTTTATCGGCCCCTAGATTCGTCCAGAATCAGCCCCAGCATTTT.

The rearrangement uses TRBV19 and TRBJ2-7; D is unclear. The CDR3 spans 16 residues. Per the germline V gene, CDR1 is LNHDA and CDR2 is SQIVND (reference sequence). V lost 3 bases and J lost 0, with 15 bases in between. The CDR3 DNA reads as TGTGCCAGTAGTATCAAAGGGCGCCCGAGCTCCTACGAGCAGTACTTC. Its translation is CASSIKGRPSSYEQYF.

The chain couples TRBV30 to TRBJ2-1; 13 bases fit TRBD2. CDR1 and CDR2 (germline): GTSNPN, SVGIG (reference sequence). CDR3 length equals 15 residues. Trimming at V came to 2 bases and at J to 6 bases, leaving 4 bases not matched to a gene. CDR3 sequence reads: CAWSSLAGGVNEQFF. The CDR3 nucleotides read TGTGCCTGGAGTTCACTAGCGGGGGGGGTCAATGAGCAGTTCTTC.

CDR3 protein: CASSSPPWKRPYEQYF. Written as DNA, the CDR3 is TGTGCCAGCAGCTCCCCTCCTTGGAAGCGGCCCTACGAGCAGTACTTC. The chain carries TRBV11-2 and TRBJ2-7, with a possible D match to TRBD2 (5 bases). Between the trimmed V and J ends, which lost 4 bases and 2 bases, there was a span of 18 bases. The CDR3 is made up of 16 amino acids. Germline CDR1 SGHAT, CDR2 FQNNGV.

V usage is TRBV5-1 and J usage is TRBJ2-7, with D possibly TRBD2 on 5 matching bases. V was shortened by 1 base and J by 2 bases, with 10 bases between the two germline ends. The germline V gene encodes CDR1 SGHRS and CDR2 YFSETQ. The CDR3 runs to 14 residues. The CDR3 nucleotides are TGCGCCAGCAGCTTGACCCTAGCCACCTACGAGCAGTACTTC. It yields the protein CASSLTLATYEQYF. Based on the CDR3 plus reference TRBV5-1 and TRBJ2-7, the full variable domain is KAGVTQTPRYLIKTRGQQVTLSCSPISGHRSVSWYQQTPGQGLQFLFEYFSETQRNKGNFPGRFSGRQFSNSRSEMNVSTLELGDSALYLCASSLTLATYEQYFGPGTRLTVT.

The chain uses TRBV9 and TRBJ2-7; 10 positions agree with TRBD1. Germline trimming cut 1 base from V and 7 bases from J; bases unmatched to any gene: 14. This CDR3 has 17 amino acids. CDR1 and CDR2 from the germline V gene are SGDLS and YYNGEE. This CDR3 reads CASSVSRQGARVGEQYF. The DNA of the CDR3 is TGTGCCAGCAGCGTAAGTCGACAGGGGGCGCGGGTAGGGGAGCAGTACTTC.

This clone was detected a few times. V and J are TRBV13 and TRBJ1-6; no definite D call. V was trimmed by 2 bases and J by 13 bases, leaving 15 bases between them. The CDR3 sequence is 14 residues long. Germline V CDR1 and CDR2: PRHDT, FYEKMQ (reference sequence). The CDR3 DNA reads as TGTGCCAGCAGCTTACTAGACGCCGGCGGTCCCCTCCACTTT. Protein product: CASSLLDAGGPLHF.

This sequence joins TRBV10-3 and TRBJ1-2; maybe TRBD1 (5 bases). This CDR3 is 11 amino acids long. V lost 4 bases, J lost 7 bases, and 7 bases lay in between. Germline loops: CDR1 ENHRY, CDR2 SYGVKD. CDR3 protein: CAISGDGGYTF. The DNA for the CDR3 is TGTGCCATCAGTGGGGACGGTGGCTACACCTTC.

CDR3 sequence reads: CASSLTGAAEAFF. CDR3 DNA: TGTGCCAGCAGCTTGACGGGGGCGGCTGAAGCTTTCTTT. The chain recombines TRBV7-9 with TRBJ1-1; maybe TRBD1 (6 bases). There are 13 residues in the CDR3. V was trimmed by 3 bases and J by 6 bases, leaving 11 bases between them. The germline V gene encodes CDR1 SEHNR and CDR2 FQNEAQ (reference sequence).

The chain has TRBV7-6 and TRBJ2-3, with TRBD2 identical over 12 bases. Trimming at V came to 10 bases and at J to 4 bases, leaving 6 bases not matched to a gene. Germline V gene sequence: CDR1 SGHVS, CDR2 FNYEAQ. The length of the CDR3 is 14 residues. The DNA for the CDR3 is TGTGCCACCGCACTAGCGGGAGGCCCAGATACGCAGTATTTT. Translated: CATALAGGPDTQYF.

This chain connects TRBV7-9 to TRBJ1-4, with no clear D. The CDR3 length is 15 residues. V was shortened by 4 bases and J by 0 bases, with 9 bases between the two germline ends. In germline, CDR1 is SEHNR, CDR2 FQNEAQ (reference sequence). This CDR3 is CASSSYSATNEKLFF. CDR3 in DNA: TGTGCCAGCAGCTCCTACAGCGCAACTAATGAAAAACTGTTTTTT.

V usage is TRBV15 and J usage is TRBJ1-3; D gene uncertain. CDR1 is LNHNV, CDR2 YYDKDF, per germline (reference sequence). This CDR3 has 15 residues. Deletions cut 3 bases from V and 0 bases from J, with 9 bases between. The CDR3 is CATSSVYSSGNTIYF. The CDR3, as DNA: TGTGCCACCAGCAGCGTGTACTCCTCTGGAAACACCATATATTTT.

The chain couples TRBV5-1 to TRBJ2-7, with D unresolved. There are 11 residues in the CDR3. V lost 5 bases to trimming and J lost 1 base, with 4 bases between them. The germline gives CDR1 SGHRS, CDR2 YFSETQ. The CDR3 DNA follows: TGCGCCAGCAGTGGTTCCTACGAGCAGTACTTC. It yields the protein CASSGSYEQYF.

The V call is TRBV19, the J call TRBJ1-3; D is undetermined. Trimming stripped 8 bases from V and 2 bases from J, with 10 bases between. From germline, CDR1 is LNHDA and CDR2 SQIVND (reference sequence). The CDR3 loop spans 13 amino acids. Written as DNA, the CDR3 is TGTGCCAGTTCCGGACGGACTGGAAACACCATATATTTT. It translates to CASSGRTGNTIYF.

This chain joins TRBV7-9 and TRBJ2-7, with 9 nucleotides matching TRBD1. Trimming cost V 2 bases and J 4 bases; bases outside gene matches: 9. Germline CDR1 and CDR2: SEHNR and FQNEAQ (reference sequence). This CDR3 is 16 amino acids long. CDR3 in DNA: TGTGCCAGCAGCTTAAAGACGGGACAGGGTTGGTACGAGCAGTACTTC. Residues: CASSLKTGQGWYEQYF.

This sequence joins TRBV5-1 and TRBJ1-1, with TRBD1 as a possible D gene (5 bases). The CDR3 covers 15 residues. Between the trimmed V and J ends, which lost 4 bases and 7 bases, there was a span of 20 bases. Germline V CDR1 and CDR2: SGHRS, YFSETQ. CDR3 amino acids: CASSTHGDGRYEAFF. CDR3 bases: TGCGCCAGCAGCACCCACGGGGACGGACGCTATGAAGCTTTCTTT.

The chain has TRBV12-3 or TRBV12-4 and TRBJ2-7; D is ambiguous. The CDR3 is 12 amino acids. Trimming shortened V by 9 bases and J by 0 bases, and 9 bases separated the two germline ends. CDR3 protein: CASRTVSYEQYF. The CDR3 DNA follows: TGTGCCAGTCGGACGGTCTCCTACGAGCAGTACTTC.

The V gene is TRBV15, the J gene TRBJ2-7; 9 positions match TRBD1. The CDR3 totals 15 residues. After removal of 5 bases from V and 4 bases from J, the junction contained 9 bases not matched to a gene. Germline CDR1 is LNHNV and CDR2 is YYDKDF (reference sequence). Here the CDR3 reads CATSEGDRAGYEQYF. CDR3 in DNA: TGTGCCACCAGCGAGGGGGACAGGGCGGGGTACGAGCAGTACTTC.

The chain couples TRBV6-2 or TRBV6-3 to TRBJ1-5; D not resolved. V dropped 3 bases and J dropped 6 bases, with 15 bases sitting between them. The CDR3 covers 15 residues. Per germline, CDR1 MNHEY and CDR2 SVGEGT. The CDR3: CASSYLGGSGQPQHF. The CDR3 DNA reads as TGTGCCAGCAGTTATTTAGGTGGGTCCGGTCAGCCCCAGCATTTT.

J is TRBJ1-5 and V is TRBV5-8; no firm D call. The CDR3 runs 12 residues. V was cut by 2 bases and J by 5 bases, with 5 bases left in between. Looked up from germline, CDR1 is SGHTS and CDR2 is YDEGEE. The CDR3 DNA follows: TGTGCCAGCAGCTTCCGGGATCAGCCCCAGCATTTT. Encoded protein: CASSFRDQPQHF.